The clone carrying this TCR beta chain was seen once. These data are taken from a study of blood T cell repertoires in COVID-19. The CDR3 spans 13 residues. Germline CDR1 SEHNR, CDR2 FQNEAQ (reference sequence). V was cut by 6 bases and J by 5 bases, with 13 bases left in between. It was during active infection that Seattle patients were enrolled and then longitudinally followed. As originally analysed: Counts of nucleated cells, estimated from reference gene primer amplification, were obtained. Sequencing used immunoSEQ multiplex PCR; TCRdb keeps in-frame clones, though not all of them. V, J and clone size were drawn from that table, and D and trimming were deduced from the DNA. The sample consists of fewer than 50,000 clones, approximately 92% of them appearing once.

The TCR originated in a man aged 45-65 years with COVID-19, enrolled during active disease. This rearrangement joins TRBV7-9 to TRBJ2-5; D is possibly TRBD2 (5 bases). What was sequenced was peripheral blood. CDR3 amino acids: CASRPGMIETQYF. CDR3 DNA sequence: TGTGCCAGCAGACCGGGGATGATCGAGACCCAGTACTTC.